This T cell receptor beta chain was sequenced during a study of molecular identifiers for immune sequencing clone quantification. RNA fractions of 10%, 30% or 50% and roughly 19,000 to 1,000,000 sorted cells were the source of naive CD8 libraries. The table lists this clonotype with a count of one. Its antigen is as yet unknown. TCRdb redid the calling of the PCR reads with MiXCR, one entry per CDR3 protein. The sample comprises approximately 500,000 distinct CDR3 sequences, about a fifth of which are singletons, and roughly 0.81% rests with the top ten. Overall study findings and caveats: Clones above 20 RNA copies contained over 99% of effector molecules and under 1% of naive molecules. Barcode-sharing identical TCR molecules could underestimate highly expanded clone sizes.

The receptor was derived from a human donor in good health. Some libraries in this study had Jurkat cell RNA spiked in. The specimen sequenced was naive CD8+ T cells from blood, with Jurkat cell RNA spiked in. Subset of the sample: FACS-sorted CD8+CD4-CCR7+CD45RA+ naive T cells.

In DNA form, the CDR3 reads TGTGCCAGCAGCCAAGGTTGGGGGGCGGCGTACACTGAAGCTTTCTTT. This encodes CASSQGWGAAYTEAFF. This rearrangement joins TRBV3-1 to TRBJ1-1; possible D gene TRBD1, 6 bases. With 1 base removed from V and 3 bases from J, the gap between germline ends came to 15 bases. The germline V gene has CDR1 LGHDT and CDR2 YNNKEL (reference sequence). CDR3 length: 16 residues.